This entry describes one T cell receptor (beta chain). Generated by immunoSEQ multiplex PCR, the TCRdb table keeps only in-frame clones and is missing some. This table holds roughly 6,600 clones, 89% found once. The data belong to a study of blood T cell repertoires in COVID-19. About the study: PBMCs, B-cell-depleted T cells, or T cells were the source of the cDNA or gDNA that made up the material.

Germline CDR1 and CDR2: SGHVS and FQNEAQ. There are 13 residues in the CDR3. The V end was cut by 0 bases, the J end by 13 bases, with 15 bases between. Material for sequencing was peripheral blood. The chain joins TRBV7-8 to TRBJ1-1; a possible D gene is TRBD1 (5 bases). This receptor was identified in a human donor in a cohort sampled during active COVID-19. The donor label of this sample is uncertain. CDR3 nucleotide sequence: TGTGCCAGCAGCTTAGCGTCGGGGGTCGAGGGTTTCTTT. It specifies CASSLASGVEGFF.